One and the same sample provided the 23 T cell receptor beta chains below, sequenced in a study of blood T cell repertoires in COVID-19. The assay was immunoSEQ multiplex PCR, and TCRdb's table has in-frame clones only and misses some. In the table there are fewer than 500,000 clones, around 90% of which are singletons. The sequenced material came from peripheral blood. Source of these receptors: a man aged 18 to 29 with COVID-19, enrolled during active disease.

The genes are TRBV3-1 (or the pseudogene TRBV3-2) and TRBJ2-5; TRBD1 matches 7 bases. This CDR3 region has 14 residues. V gave up 8 bases and J gave up 3 bases; unmatched junction bases: 9. Per germline, CDR1 LGHDT and CDR2 YNNKEL (reference sequence). The CDR3 bases are TGTGCCAGCTCTGCCGGGACAGATAAAGAGACCCAGTACTTC. It specifies CASSAGTDKETQYF.

The V gene is TRBV19, the J gene TRBJ2-3; D perhaps matches TRBD2 (5 bases). Germline V gene lookup returns CDR1 LNHDA and CDR2 SQIVND (reference sequence). The CDR3 sequence is 15 residues long. The V end was cut by 2 bases, the J end by 0 bases, with 9 bases between. The CDR3 loop reads CASSISGGSTDTQYF. The CDR3 bases are TGTGCCAGTAGTATATCAGGAGGAAGCACAGATACGCAGTATTTT.

On this clone itself: Other DNA variants within this sample encode the same CDR3. The genes are TRBV4-2 and TRBJ2-1; TRBD2 matches 9 bases. The CDR3 sequence is 15 residues long. J gave up 3 bases and V 1 base, and 1 base lay outside the gene matches. Per the germline V gene, CDR1 is LGHNA and CDR2 is YNFKEQ. CDR3 amino acids: CASSQGLADYNEQFF. As DNA, the CDR3 is TGTGCCAGCAGCCAAGGACTAGCGGACTACAATGAGCAGTTCTTC.

The rearrangement joins TRBV19 to TRBJ1-1, with 9 bases fitting TRBD1. J was trimmed by 2 bases and V by 10 bases; bases with no gene match: 5. This CDR3 spans 13 amino acids. Germline CDR1 reads LNHDA; CDR2 reads SQIVND (reference sequence). CDR3 region: CATTTGGNTEAFF. CDR3 nucleotide sequence: TGTGCCACCACGACAGGGGGAAACACTGAAGCTTTCTTT.

The J gene is TRBJ2-2, the V gene TRBV6-5; 10 bases agree with TRBD1. V shed 2 bases and J 7 bases; nucleotides not matched to a gene: 7. The CDR3 consists of 16 residues. Germline CDR1 MNHEY, CDR2 SVGAGI. CDR3 DNA: TGTGCCAGCAGTTACGGGGGGACAGGGGTTAGCGGGGAGCTGTTTTTT. Protein: CASSYGGTGVSGELFF.

V is TRBV6-1 and J is TRBJ2-1; D may be TRBD2 (6 bases). Trimming left V 3 bases short and J 7 bases short, with 19 bases between. This CDR3 contains 16 residues. Germline V CDR1 and CDR2: MNHNS, SASEGT. The CDR3 region is CASSETRRALFNEQFF. Written as DNA, the CDR3 is TGTGCCAGCAGTGAGACCCGGAGGGCCCTCTTTAATGAGCAGTTCTTC.

The rearrangement joins TRBV19 to TRBJ1-4; 8 positions agree with TRBD1. Unmatched junction bases numbered 8, after V lost 7 bases and J lost 7 bases. Germline V gene lookup returns CDR1 LNHDA and CDR2 SQIVND (reference sequence). The CDR3 runs 14 residues. CDR3 amino acids: CASKPGQEFEKLFF. CDR3 sequence (DNA): TGTGCCAGTAAACCGGGACAGGAATTTGAAAAACTGTTTTTT.

The chain couples TRBV19 to TRBJ2-3, with TRBD1 identical over 7 bases. Germline values: CDR1 LNHDA, CDR2 SQIVND (reference sequence). V lost 4 bases to trimming and J lost 4 bases; unmatched junction nucleotides: 11. The CDR3 contains 16 residues. As DNA, the CDR3 is TGTGCCAGTAGTACCCGGCAGGGGGTGGTCCCAGATACGCAGTATTTT. Translated: CASSTRQGVVPDTQYF.

J is TRBJ2-3 and V is TRBV27; TRBD2 matches at 15 bases. The V and J ends lost 3 bases and 2 bases, in that order; junction bases with no gene match: 6. The CDR3 extends over 18 amino acids. Germline V gives CDR1 MNHEY, CDR2 SMNVEV (reference sequence). CDR3 residues: CASSFTGLAGGNTDTQYF. The CDR3 DNA reads TGTGCCAGCAGTTTTACGGGACTAGCGGGGGGAAACACAGATACGCAGTATTTT.

This clone is a singleton in its sample. This chain connects TRBV29-1 to TRBJ2-1; no clear D gene. Germline loops: CDR1 SQVTM, CDR2 ANQGSEA. The CDR3 totals 13 residues. The V gene lost 6 bases and the J gene lost 0 bases, with 9 bases spanning the gap. The CDR3 nucleotides read TGCAGCGTGAGGATTTACTCCTACAATGAGCAGTTCTTC. It specifies CSVRIYSYNEQFF.

The V and J genes are TRBV4-1 and TRBJ2-5; the match to TRBD1 covers 12 bases. CDR1 is MGHRA and CDR2 is YSYEKL in the germline V gene. The CDR3 spans 16 residues. Trimming took 2 bases from V and 4 from J; bases not matched to a gene: 5. CDR3 sequence: CASSQSLGQGAETQYF. The CDR3 region has the DNA TGCGCCAGCAGCCAATCCCTGGGACAGGGGGCAGAGACCCAGTACTTC.

The sample holds one count of this clone. The DNA of the CDR3 is TGTGCCAGCAGCTTAGGCACAGGGGGTTACTCCTACGAGCAGTACTTC. This translates into CASSLGTGGYSYEQYF. The chain employs TRBV11-2 and TRBJ2-7, with 8 bases that match TRBD1. V shed 1 base, J shed 0 bases, and the junction held 5 bases outside the gene matches. The CDR3 is made up of 16 amino acids. Germline V gene sequence: CDR1 SGHAT, CDR2 FQNNGV.

This clone has only one observation. The gene calls are TRBV27 and TRBJ2-1; TRBD2 might be the D (5 bases). V dropped 4 bases and J dropped 5 bases, with 9 bases sitting between them. The length of the CDR3 is 13 residues. Germline V gene sequence: CDR1 MNHEY, CDR2 SMNVEV (reference sequence). DNA of the CDR3: TGTGCCAGCAGTTATTCGGGAAACAATGAGCAGTTCTTC. Protein: CASSYSGNNEQFF.

Here the CDR3 DNA reads TGTGCCAGCAGCTCAATACAGTTCTGGTACGAGCAGTACTTC. It encodes CASSSIQFWYEQYF. The chain couples TRBV11-2 to TRBJ2-7; no reliable D call. The CDR3 extends over 14 amino acids. Trimming removed 4 bases at V and 4 bases at J, with 14 bases between. CDR1 and CDR2 (germline): SGHAT, FQNNGV.

The chain joins TRBV2 to TRBJ2-3; 12 bases agree with TRBD2. CDR1 SNHLY and CDR2 FYNNEI come from the germline V gene. The CDR3 extends over 15 amino acids. The J segment lost 6 bases and the V segment lost 2 bases, leaving 3 bases of the junction unmatched. The CDR3 region is CASSERTSGRDTQYF. CDR3 DNA sequence: TGTGCCAGCAGTGAACGCACTAGCGGGAGGGATACGCAGTATTTT.

At least ten counts were recorded for this clone. The V call is TRBV28, the J call TRBJ2-2, with D maybe TRBD1 (6 bases). Germline V gene lookup returns CDR1 MDHEN and CDR2 SYDVKM. V lost 7 bases, J lost 2 bases, and 8 bases lay in between. This CDR3 comprises 13 residues. The CDR3 spells CASKTGNTGELFF. The CDR3 DNA sequence: TGTGCCAGCAAGACAGGCAACACCGGGGAGCTGTTTTTT.

Points on this clone: Other DNA sequences in the same sample also yield this CDR3. The chain links TRBV7-9 to TRBJ2-3; 11 bases agree with TRBD2. This CDR3 is 15 amino acids long. V shed 3 bases, J shed 3 bases, and the junction held 2 bases outside the gene matches. CDR1 and CDR2 from the germline V gene are SEHNR and FQNEAQ (reference sequence). CDR3 sequence: CASSFSGGATDTQYF. DNA for the CDR3: TGTGCCAGCAGCTTTAGCGGGGGGGCAACAGATACGCAGTATTTT.

The chain joins TRBV2 to TRBJ2-7; 11 nucleotides match TRBD1. The CDR3 contains 12 residues. Germline values: CDR1 SNHLY, CDR2 FYNNEI. After removal of 9 bases from V and 7 bases from J, the junction contained 5 bases not matched to a gene. CDR3 protein: CASGDRGNEQYF. As DNA, the CDR3 is TGTGCCAGTGGGGACAGGGGGAATGAGCAGTACTTC.

The chain couples TRBV2 to TRBJ1-6; D is possibly TRBD1 (6 bases). This CDR3 is built from 14 residues. Trimming shortened V by 3 bases and J by 10 bases, and 13 bases separated the two germline ends. CDR1 and CDR2 from the germline V gene are SNHLY and FYNNEI. In nucleotides, the CDR3 is TGTGCCAGCAGTGATGGGCAGGGGAGCTCACCCCTCCACTTT. Its protein product is CASSDGQGSSPLHF.

This rearrangement joins TRBV28 to TRBJ2-1; D possibly corresponds to TRBD2 (10 bases). Germline loops: CDR1 MDHEN, CDR2 SYDVKM. The V end was cut by 5 bases, the J end by 4 bases, with 27 bases between. CDR3 size: 19 residues. The DNA for the CDR3 is TGTGCCAGCAGTCCGGGACAGGGACTAGCGCCGTATAGTTACAATGAGCAGTTCTTC. As protein: CASSPGQGLAPYSYNEQFF. Supplemented by reference TRBV28 and TRBJ2-1, the full variable domain reads DVKVTQSSRYLVKRTGEKVFLECVQDMDHENMFWYRQDPGLGLRLIYFSYDVKMKEKGDIPEGYSVSREKKERFSLILESASTNQTSMYLCASSPGQGLAPYSYNEQFFGPGTRLTVL.

This rearrangement joins TRBV2 to TRBJ2-6; 7 bases fit TRBD2. The V segment lost 8 bases and the J segment 1 base; nucleotides outside the gene matches: 5. CDR1 SNHLY and CDR2 FYNNEI come from the germline V gene. The CDR3 is made up of 15 amino acids. CDR3 amino acids: CASGRALSGANVLTF. The CDR3 bases are TGTGCCAGCGGGAGGGCCCTATCTGGGGCCAACGTCCTGACTTTC.

The chain carries TRBV7-6 and TRBJ1-1, with a weak D call TRBD1 (6 bases). Germline values: CDR1 SGHVS, CDR2 FNYEAQ. The CDR3 length is 17 residues. V shed 1 base and J shed 0 bases, with 15 bases lying between them. CDR3 loop: CASSLGGARGMNTEAFF. The CDR3 region has the DNA TGTGCCAGCAGCTTAGGAGGAGCAAGGGGGATGAACACTGAAGCTTTCTTT. Full variable domain (rest looked up from reference TRBV7-6 and TRBJ1-1): GAGVSQSPRYKVTKRGQDVALRCDPISGHVSLYWYRQALGQGPEFLTYFNYEAQQDKSGLPNDRFSAERPEGSISTLTIQRTEQRDSAMYRCASSLGGARGMNTEAFFGQGTRLTVV.

The genes are TRBV30 and TRBJ2-7, with D tentatively TRBD1 (6 bases). Germline CDR1 reads GTSNPN; CDR2 reads SVGIG (reference sequence). The V end was cut by 0 bases, the J end by 0 bases, with 15 bases between. The CDR3 runs 16 residues. In DNA, the CDR3 is TGTGCCTGGAGTGTGTGGGGGCGGATCAGCTCCTACGAGCAGTACTTC. This encodes CAWSVWGRISSYEQYF.